This T cell receptor (beta chain) comes out of a study of blood T cell repertoires in COVID-19. Study-wide context: Acute-phase and convalescent COVID-19 samples originated in the United States, Italy and Spain.

Sequenced by immunoSEQ multiplex PCR; TCRdb stores in-frame clones only, minus some. Among approximately 45,000 clones listed, around nine tenths were seen once. The V and J ends lost 2 bases and 2 bases respectively, with 11 bases between them. The CDR3 is 14 amino acids. Germline CDR1 is GTSNPN and CDR2 is SVGIG (reference sequence). The origin of this receptor is a man between 65 and 79 years old with acute or convalescent COVID-19. The specimen was peripheral blood. The chain couples TRBV30 to TRBJ2-3; the D gene is possibly TRBD1 (6 bases). The CDR3 nucleotides are TGTGCCTGGAGTAAGGACAGACCCACAGATACGCAGTATTTT. This gives the protein CAWSKDRPTDTQYF.